The 8 T cell receptor beta chains presented below share a single source sample, sequenced in a study of T cells in Graves' hyperthyroidism and ophthalmopathy. Amplification of TCR beta CDR3 regions was performed using RNA transcripts as template. With the HTBI primer set, the TCR CDR3 went through a first round of RT-PCR. TCRdb passed the multiplex PCR reads through MiXCR, listing each CDR3 protein once. The profile covers roughly 800,000 distinct CDR3 sequences, with around 38% appearing a single time and around 9.3% taken by the ten largest. The source material was blood. Receptors were obtained from a man younger than 30 with Graves' hyperthyroidism.

The J gene is TRBJ1-1, the V gene TRBV6-5; D gene unclear. V was shortened by 5 bases and J by 6 bases, with 13 bases between the two germline ends. The CDR3 runs to 13 residues. The germline V gene has CDR1 MNHEY and CDR2 SVGAGI. DNA of the CDR3: TGTGCCAGCAGTCTTACGGTTAGCCCTGAAGCTTTCTTT. Translating it yields CASSLTVSPEAFF.

This clonotype was counted many times. The chain carries TRBV7-9 and TRBJ2-7, with D possibly being TRBD1 (5 bases). Germline assignment: CDR1 SEHNR and CDR2 FQNEAQ (reference sequence). The CDR3 is 15 residues long. V was clipped by 1 base and J by 4 bases, with 14 bases between them. The CDR3 reads CASSLEGQGTYEQYF. DNA for the CDR3: TGTGCCAGCAGCTTAGAAGGCCAGGGCACGTACGAGCAGTACTTC.

In the case of this clonotype: A read error may be the cause here, since a much bigger clone is one base away. The rearrangement uses TRBV5-1 and TRBJ1-2; D is undetermined. V dropped 0 bases and J dropped 5 bases, with 8 bases sitting between them. CDR3 length: 13 residues. CDR1 and CDR2 (germline): SGHRS, YFSETQ. For the CDR3, the DNA is TGCGCCAGCAGCTTGGTCCTGGGGTATGGCTACACCTTC. Translation: CASSLVLGYGYTF.

J is TRBJ1-1 and V is TRBV10-3; no reliable D call. Germline V gene sequence: CDR1 ENHRY, CDR2 SYGVKD. V lost 5 bases, J lost 1 base, and 8 bases lay in between. The CDR3 contains 13 residues. In DNA form, the CDR3 reads TGTGCCATCAGTTTCACGGCGAACACTGAAGCTTTCTTT. It yields the protein CAISFTANTEAFF.

This clonotype was recorded many times. V is TRBV5-1 and J is TRBJ1-2; D may be TRBD1 (6 bases). CDR1 is SGHRS, CDR2 YFSETQ, per germline. Trimming removed 4 bases from V and 3 bases from J, with 13 bases in between. The CDR3 length is 14 residues. Written as DNA, the CDR3 is TGCGCCAGCAGCCCCCAGGGGCCGTACTATGGCTACACCTTC. It specifies CASSPQGPYYGYTF.

The V call is TRBV7-6, the J call TRBJ1-1; 7 bases are a match to TRBD1. The V and J ends lost 2 bases and 0 bases, in that order; junction bases with no gene match: 6. The CDR3 has 16 residues. Germline CDR1 is SGHVS and CDR2 is FNYEAQ. This chain's CDR3 is CASSLRRGAMNTEAFF. CDR3 nucleotides: TGTGCCAGCAGCTTACGCAGGGGGGCCATGAACACTGAAGCTTTCTTT.

The sample holds one count of this clonotype. Since the CDR3 does not end with the conserved phenylalanine or tryptophan, this likely comes from a read error. The chain links TRBV7-6 to TRBJ2-3; 9 positions agree with TRBD2. J lost 2 bases, V lost 1 base, and 1 base had no gene match. The CDR3 is made up of 15 amino acids. Germline lookup yields CDR1 SGHVS and CDR2 FNYEAQ. The CDR3 reads CASSLGLAATDTQYL. The CDR3 nucleotides are TGTGCCAGCAGCTTAGGACTAGCGGCCACAGATACGCAGTATCTT.

The V gene is TRBV2, the J gene TRBJ2-7, with D unresolved. CDR3 length equals 14 residues. Germline-derived CDR1 and CDR2 are SNHLY and FYNNEI. V lost 6 bases and J lost 0, with 12 bases in between. The CDR3 sequence: CASRIGRSSYEQYF. CDR3 DNA: TGTGCCAGCAGAATTGGCCGAAGCTCCTACGAGCAGTACTTC. Based on the CDR3 plus reference TRBV2 and TRBJ2-7, the full variable domain is EPEVTQTPSHQVTQMGQEVILRCVPISNHLYFYWYRQILGQKVEFLVSFYNNEISEKSEIFDDQFSVERPDGSNFTLKIRSTKLEDSAMYFCASRIGRSSYEQYFGPGTRLTVT.